The 22 T cell receptor beta chains below were found in one sample sequenced in a study of OX40 agonist ivuxolimab in advanced cancers. Data came from immunoSEQ multiplex PCR; TCRdb stores just in-frame clones and leaves some out. The sample has around 77,000 clones, more than 90% seen once. The sequenced sample was CD4+ or CD8+ T cells sorted from blood, obtained in a trial of the OX40 agonist ivuxolimab. All receptors come from an adult with an advanced solid tumor such as melanoma, head and neck, liver or kidney cancer.

The chain joins TRBV7-2 to TRBJ1-5; 7 nucleotides match TRBD1. Germline values: CDR1 SGHTA, CDR2 FQGNSA. CDR3 length: 17 residues. V dropped 1 base and J dropped 0; count of bases not matched to a gene: 6. CDR3 sequence reads: CASSLGAGGYSNQPQHF. CDR3 coding DNA: TGTGCCAGCAGCTTAGGGGCAGGGGGGTATAGCAATCAGCCCCAGCATTTT.

V gene TRBV19 combines with J gene TRBJ2-5; D is uncertain. V lost 3 bases and J 5 bases, leaving 19 bases between the germline ends. The germline gives CDR1 LNHDA, CDR2 SQIVND (reference sequence). This CDR3 comprises 16 residues. CDR3 region: CASSISEGLPGETQYF. CDR3 DNA sequence: TGTGCCAGTAGTATTAGTGAAGGCCTCCCTGGGGAGACCCAGTACTTC.

The J gene is TRBJ1-3, the V gene TRBV5-1; D is uncertain. V lost 4 bases, J lost 2 bases, and 13 bases lay in between. The CDR3 loop spans 15 amino acids. From germline, CDR1 is SGHRS and CDR2 YFSETQ. The CDR3, as DNA: TGCGCCAGCAGCCCTGACTCCCCCGCTGGAAACACCATATATTTT. Protein product: CASSPDSPAGNTIYF.

The chain has TRBV7-9 and TRBJ2-7; 14 bases match TRBD2. Germline CDR1 SEHNR, CDR2 FQNEAQ (reference sequence). The length of the CDR3 is 15 residues. Unmatched junction bases numbered 7, after V lost 5 bases and J lost 7 bases. The DNA of the CDR3 is TGTGCCAGCAGCCTGACTAGCGGGAGGGCCGAGGAGCAGTACTTC. Its protein is CASSLTSGRAEEQYF.

The rearrangement joins TRBV7-3 to TRBJ1-3; D uncertain. The V end lost 0 bases, the J end lost 2 bases, and 11 bases lay between the germline ends. The CDR3 sequence is 16 residues long. CDR1 and CDR2 (germline): SGHTA, FQGTGA. The CDR3 region is CASSLTGAVTGNTIYF. The CDR3 bases are TGTGCCAGCAGCTTAACGGGCGCAGTCACTGGAAACACCATATATTTT.

The chain combines TRBV6-5 with TRBJ1-2; maybe TRBD1 (5 bases). The CDR3 has 14 amino acids. Trimming pared 2 bases from V and 6 bases from J, leaving 13 bases between. Per germline, CDR1 MNHEY and CDR2 SVGAGI. The CDR3, as DNA: TGTGCCAGCAGTTACGGGAGGGGCGGAGATGGCTACACCTTC. Its protein product is CASSYGRGGDGYTF.

The chain employs TRBV5-1 and TRBJ1-1; 10 bases agree with TRBD1. CDR3 size: 16 residues. The germline gives CDR1 SGHRS, CDR2 YFSETQ. The V segment lost 3 bases and the J segment 0 bases; nucleotides outside the gene matches: 5. The CDR3 coding sequence is TGCGCCAGCAGCTCGACAGGGGGCCCCGTGAACACTGAAGCTTTCTTT. This gives the protein CASSSTGGPVNTEAFF. Looking up the rest from reference TRBV5-1 and TRBJ1-1 gives the full variable domain: KAGVTQTPRYLIKTRGQQVTLSCSPISGHRSVSWYQQTPGQGLQFLFEYFSETQRNKGNFPGRFSGRQFSNSRSEMNVSTLELGDSALYLCASSSTGGPVNTEAFFGQGTRLTVV.

The genes are TRBV27 and TRBJ2-5; no clear D. The germline V gene encodes CDR1 MNHEY and CDR2 SMNVEV (reference sequence). V lost 2 bases and J lost 5, with 0 bases in between. This CDR3 has 10 residues. The CDR3 DNA sequence: TGTGCCAGCAGTTTAGAGACCCAGTACTTC. This gives the protein CASSLETQYF.

The chain recombines TRBV5-6 with TRBJ1-5; D might be TRBD1 (5 bases). The CDR3 has 15 residues. Germline assignment: CDR1 SGHDT and CDR2 YYEEEE. V lost 6 bases to trimming and J lost 5 bases, with 18 bases between them. CDR3 in DNA: TGTGCCAGCACCCTGTCCCCCGGGGGGGATCAGCCCCAGCATTTT. It yields the protein CASTLSPGGDQPQHF.

The V call is TRBV4-1, the J call TRBJ2-4; TRBD2 might be the D (5 bases). V lost 5 bases, J lost 3 bases, and 14 bases lay in between. Germline values: CDR1 MGHRA, CDR2 YSYEKL. The CDR3 extends over 15 amino acids. CDR3 region: CASSGPGFVKNIQYF. The DNA for the CDR3 is TGCGCCAGCAGCGGCCCGGGGTTTGTCAAAAACATTCAGTACTTC.

This clone showed up just once. The chain is built from TRBV18 and TRBJ2-5; D is undetermined. Trimming removed 5 bases at V and 0 bases at J, with 7 bases between. Germline lookup yields CDR1 KGHSH and CDR2 LQKENI. CDR3 length: 13 amino acids. In DNA form, the CDR3 reads TGTGCCAGCTCATTCTCCTACCAAGAGACCCAGTACTTC. This encodes CASSFSYQETQYF.

The V and J genes are TRBV5-1 and TRBJ2-3; D possibly corresponds to TRBD1 (5 bases). The CDR3 totals 15 residues. V shed 0 bases and J shed 0 bases, with 8 bases lying between them. CDR1 is SGHRS, CDR2 YFSETQ, per germline. CDR3 loop: CASSLGQGSTDTQYF. CDR3 in DNA: TGCGCCAGCAGCTTGGGGCAGGGTAGCACAGATACGCAGTATTTT.

This chain links TRBV13 with TRBJ2-1; TRBD2 matches at 9 bases. The V segment lost 2 bases and the J segment 2 bases; nucleotides outside the gene matches: 13. Looked up from germline, CDR1 is PRHDT and CDR2 is FYEKMQ (reference sequence). The CDR3 is 19 residues long. Here the CDR3 DNA reads TGTGCCAGCAGCTTAACCCAAGTGACTAGCGGTTTCACCTACAATGAGCAGTTCTTC. Translated, it gives CASSLTQVTSGFTYNEQFF.

This rearrangement joins TRBV5-5 to TRBJ2-1, with D possibly matching TRBD1 (6 bases). The germline V gene has CDR1 SGHKS and CDR2 YYEKEE (reference sequence). The length of the CDR3 is 16 residues. V lost 1 base, J lost 2 bases, and 13 bases lay in between. For the CDR3, the DNA is TGTGCCAGCAGCTTGAGCGCGACAGGTACCTACAATGAGCAGTTCTTC. As protein: CASSLSATGTYNEQFF.

V and J are TRBV18 and TRBJ2-2; 9 positions agree with TRBD1. Germline CDR1 is KGHSH and CDR2 is LQKENI. The V segment lost 4 bases and the J segment 6 bases; nucleotides outside the gene matches: 9. The CDR3 consists of 16 residues. The CDR3 spells CASSRQTGGGSGELFF. CDR3 sequence (DNA): TGTGCCAGCTCACGTCAGACAGGGGGAGGCTCCGGGGAGCTGTTTTTT.

The chain couples TRBV6-1 to TRBJ2-7; the D gene is possibly TRBD1 (6 bases). This CDR3 contains 16 residues. V was shortened by 2 bases and J by 2 bases, with 16 bases between the two germline ends. Germline V gene sequence: CDR1 MNHNS, CDR2 SASEGT. CDR3 protein: CASSEIRGKGAYEQYF. CDR3 nucleotides: TGTGCCAGCAGTGAAATAAGGGGAAAGGGGGCCTACGAGCAGTACTTC.

This chain joins TRBV5-1 and TRBJ2-5, with 11 bases fitting TRBD2. Losses at the gene ends were 4 bases for V and 9 bases for J; bases not matched to a gene: 11. The CDR3 spans 15 residues. Germline V lookup: CDR1 SGHRS, CDR2 YFSETQ. The CDR3 reads CASSDGTSGLKSQYF. The CDR3, as DNA: TGCGCCAGCAGCGATGGGACTAGCGGTTTGAAGTCCCAGTACTTC.

This rearrangement joins TRBV5-4 to TRBJ2-5; D might be TRBD2 (5 bases). CDR1 and CDR2 (germline): SGHNT, YYREEE (reference sequence). V lost 2 bases and J 5 bases, leaving 16 bases between the germline ends. The CDR3 runs 15 residues. The CDR3 here is CASSFGGTGGETQYF. In DNA form, the CDR3 reads TGTGCCAGCAGCTTCGGTGGAACCGGCGGGGAGACCCAGTACTTC.

The rearrangement links TRBV28 to TRBJ2-5; 15 nucleotides align to TRBD2. The CDR3 runs 17 residues. After removal of 2 bases from V and 5 bases from J, the junction contained 6 bases not matched to a gene. Germline V CDR1 and CDR2: MDHEN, SYDVKM. CDR3: CASSLHGLAGGAETQYF. The DNA of the CDR3 is TGTGCCAGCAGTTTACACGGACTAGCGGGAGGGGCGGAGACCCAGTACTTC.

V usage is TRBV5-1 and J usage is TRBJ2-2; 9 bases agree with TRBD2. This CDR3 spans 15 amino acids. CDR1 SGHRS and CDR2 YFSETQ come from the germline V gene. Trimming at V came to 4 bases and at J to 6 bases, leaving 7 bases not matched to a gene. CDR3 nucleotides: TGCGCCAGCAGCGATCTAGCGGGACATGCCGGGGAGCTGTTTTTT. This gives the protein CASSDLAGHAGELFF.

V usage is TRBV11-3 and J usage is TRBJ2-5; D is unresolved. The CDR3 extends over 14 amino acids. V was shortened by 6 bases and J by 5 bases, with 16 bases between the two germline ends. The germline V gene encodes CDR1 SGHNT and CDR2 YENEEA. The CDR3 region is CASSLTAEVETQYF. The DNA of the CDR3 is TGTGCCAGCAGTTTAACGGCGGAAGTGGAGACCCAGTACTTC.

J is TRBJ2-5 and V is TRBV19, with a tentative D call TRBD2 (5 bases). Trimming removed 5 bases at V and 5 bases at J, with 12 bases between. Germline V gene lookup returns CDR1 LNHDA and CDR2 SQIVND (reference sequence). The CDR3 totals 13 residues. Here the CDR3 DNA reads TGTGCCAGTAGTCGGGGTCCGCGGGAGACCCAGTACTTC. It codes for CASSRGPRETQYF.